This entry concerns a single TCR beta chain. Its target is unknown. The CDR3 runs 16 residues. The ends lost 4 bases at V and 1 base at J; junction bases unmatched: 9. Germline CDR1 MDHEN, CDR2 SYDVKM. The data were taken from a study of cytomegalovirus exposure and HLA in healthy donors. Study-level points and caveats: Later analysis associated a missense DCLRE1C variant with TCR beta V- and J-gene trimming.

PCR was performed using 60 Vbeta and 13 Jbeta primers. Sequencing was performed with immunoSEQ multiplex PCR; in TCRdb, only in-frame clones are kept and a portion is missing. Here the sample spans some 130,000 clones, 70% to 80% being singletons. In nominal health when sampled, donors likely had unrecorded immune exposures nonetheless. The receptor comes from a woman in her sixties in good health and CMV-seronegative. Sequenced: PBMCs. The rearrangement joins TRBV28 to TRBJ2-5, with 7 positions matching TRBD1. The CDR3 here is CASSSEKTGSQETQYF. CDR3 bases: TGTGCCAGCAGTTCCGAAAAGACAGGGAGCCAAGAGACCCAGTACTTC.